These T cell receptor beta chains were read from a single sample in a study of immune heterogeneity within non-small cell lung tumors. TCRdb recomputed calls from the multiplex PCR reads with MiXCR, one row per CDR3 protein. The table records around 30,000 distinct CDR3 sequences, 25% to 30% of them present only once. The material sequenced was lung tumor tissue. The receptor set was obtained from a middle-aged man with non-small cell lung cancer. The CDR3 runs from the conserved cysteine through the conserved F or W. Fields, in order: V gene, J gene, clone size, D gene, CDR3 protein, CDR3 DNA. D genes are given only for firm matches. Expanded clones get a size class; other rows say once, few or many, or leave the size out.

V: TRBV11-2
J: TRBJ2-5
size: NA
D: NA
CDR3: CASSLVGKGETQYF
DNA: TGTGCCAGCAGCTTAGTAGGAAAGGGGGAGACCCAGTACTTC

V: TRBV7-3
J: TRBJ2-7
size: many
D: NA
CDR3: CASSPFITASYEQYF
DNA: TGTGCCAGCAGCCCATTTATCACAGCGTCCTACGAGCAGTACTTC

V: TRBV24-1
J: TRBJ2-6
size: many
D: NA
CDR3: CATSDLEDPQIGANVLTF
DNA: TGTGCCACCAGTGATTTGGAGGATCCTCAGATTGGGGCCAACGTCCTGACTTTC

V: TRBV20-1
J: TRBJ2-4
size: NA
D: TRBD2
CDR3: CSARETSGIASPGNIQYF
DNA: TGCAGTGCTAGAGAGACTAGCGGGATCGCGTCCCCGGGCAACATTCAGTACTTC

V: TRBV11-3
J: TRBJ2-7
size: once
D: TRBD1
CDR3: CASRAQGASKEQYF
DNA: TGTGCCAGCAGAGCACAGGGGGCGTCCAAAGAGCAGTACTTC

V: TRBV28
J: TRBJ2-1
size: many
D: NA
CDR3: CASRELGQNNEQFF
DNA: TGTGCCAGCAGAGAGTTGGGCCAAAACAATGAGCAGTTCTTC

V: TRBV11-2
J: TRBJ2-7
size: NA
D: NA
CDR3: CASSSPNGAGQYF
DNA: TGTGCCAGCAGCTCGCCGAATGGGGCGGGCCAGTACTTC

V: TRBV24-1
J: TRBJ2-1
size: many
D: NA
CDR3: CATSDPRRGNNEQFF
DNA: TGTGCCACCAGTGATCCCCGGAGAGGTAACAATGAGCAGTTCTTC

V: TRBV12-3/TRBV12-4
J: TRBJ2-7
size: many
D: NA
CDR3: CASSFVSSYEQYF
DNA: TGTGCCAGCAGTTTTGTCAGCTCCTACGAGCAGTACTTC

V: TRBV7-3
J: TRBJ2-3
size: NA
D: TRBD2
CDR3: CASSPWGGPTDTQYF
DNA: TGTGCCAGCAGCCCATGGGGAGGGCCTACAGATACGCAGTATTTT

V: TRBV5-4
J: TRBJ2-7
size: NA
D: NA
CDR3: CASSLEAGNEQYF
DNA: TGTGCCAGCAGCTTGGAAGCCGGCAACGAGCAGTACTTC

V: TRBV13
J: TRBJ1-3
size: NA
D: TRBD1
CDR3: CVSILGTVSGNTIYF
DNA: TGTGTCAGCATCTTAGGGACAGTCTCTGGAAACACCATATATTTT

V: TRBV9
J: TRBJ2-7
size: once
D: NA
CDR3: CASSVTAIGEQYF
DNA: TGTGCCAGCAGCGTAACGGCGATAGGAGAGCAGTACTTC

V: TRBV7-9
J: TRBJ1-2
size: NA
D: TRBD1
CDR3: CASSSTRQGTFYGYTF
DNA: TGTGCCAGCAGCTCTACTAGACAGGGGACGTTTTATGGCTACACCTTC

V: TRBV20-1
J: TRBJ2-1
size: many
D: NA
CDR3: CSARGLGNEQFF
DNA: TGCAGTGCTAGAGGTCTCGGGAATGAGCAGTTCTTC

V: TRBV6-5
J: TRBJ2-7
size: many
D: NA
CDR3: CASSTRLTTSLRSYEQYF
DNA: TGTGCCAGCAGTACTCGACTAACCACCAGTCTCCGGAGTTACGAGCAGTACTTC

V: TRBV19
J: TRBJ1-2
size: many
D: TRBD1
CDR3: CASRATGTGENYGYTF
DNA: TGTGCCAGTAGAGCCACTGGGACAGGAGAAAACTATGGCTACACCTTC

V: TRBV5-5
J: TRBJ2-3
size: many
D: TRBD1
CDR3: CASSPGQHTDTQYF
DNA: TGTGCCAGCAGCCCGGGACAGCACACAGATACGCAGTATTTT

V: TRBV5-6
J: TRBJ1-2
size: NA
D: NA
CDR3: CARSLRPTNYGYTF
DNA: TGTGCCAGGAGCTTGAGGCCTACTAACTATGGCTACACCTTC

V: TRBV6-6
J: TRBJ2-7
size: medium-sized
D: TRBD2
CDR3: CASSYLAGTSSYEQYF
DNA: TGTGCCAGCAGTTACTTAGCGGGGACCAGCTCCTACGAGCAGTACTTC

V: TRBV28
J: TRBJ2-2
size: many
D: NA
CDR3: CASSGGQTNTGELFF
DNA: TGTGCCAGCAGTGGTGGACAGACGAACACCGGGGAGCTGTTTTTT

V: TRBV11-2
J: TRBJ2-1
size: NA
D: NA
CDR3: CASSLEGRHNERFF
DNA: TGTGCCAGCAGCTTAGAAGGGCGCCACAATGAGCGGTTCTTC

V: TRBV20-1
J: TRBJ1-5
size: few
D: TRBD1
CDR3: CSAKRGTGGPQPQHF
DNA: TGCAGTGCCAAACGAGGGACAGGGGGCCCTCAGCCCCAGCATTTT